This passage covers 23 T cell receptor beta chains from one sample sequenced in a study of immune heterogeneity within non-small cell lung tumors. With 32 V and 13 J primers, multiplex PCR amplified the TCR beta CDR3. TCRdb itself ran the multiplex PCR reads through MiXCR, one entry per CDR3 protein. Here the sample spans 10,000 to 12,000 distinct CDR3 sequences, 25% to 35% being singletons. At approximately 600 ng per sample, bulk tumor genomic DNA provided the template. The authors collected several far-apart biopsies from each primary tumor during surgery. Undergoing curative surgery were patients whose non-small cell lung cancer was untreated and newly diagnosed. The specimen was lung tumor tissue. The receptors originated from a woman aged 55-70 years with non-small cell lung cancer.

Comments on this clonotype: The final CDR3 position lacks the conserved phenylalanine or tryptophan, pointing to a likely read error. Because the CDR3's place on the DNA is in doubt, the DNA is left out and the CDR3 is given as listed by TCRdb. The rearrangement links TRBV27 to TRBJ2-3; the table names TRBD2, a call not compared with the DNA. From germline, CDR1 is MNHEY and CDR2 SMNVEV (reference sequence). The CDR3 region is 20 residues in length, termini included. CDR3 sequence: CASSSAGLAGLLYYEQYFGP.

At least ten counts were recorded for this clonotype. The J gene is TRBJ1-1, the V gene TRBV28; D not certain. CDR3 size: 12 residues. Germline V gene sequence: CDR1 MDHEN, CDR2 SYDVKM. CDR3 amino acids: CATSRLNTEAFF. Here the CDR3 DNA reads TGTGCGACGAGCCGTCTGAACACTGAAGCTTTCTTT.

In this sample, this clonotype turned up many times. The rearrangement joins TRBV19 to TRBJ2-5; D uncertain. V was shortened by 4 bases and J by 1 base, with 7 bases between the two germline ends. Germline assignment: CDR1 LNHDA and CDR2 SQIVND (reference sequence). The CDR3 is 13 residues long. CDR3 region: CASSTHAQETQYF. CDR3 sequence (DNA): TGTGCCAGTAGTACCCACGCCCAAGAGACCCAGTACTTC. Supplemented by reference TRBV19 and TRBJ2-5, the full variable domain reads DGGITQSPKYLFRKEGQNVTLSCEQNLNHDAMYWYRQDPGQGLRLIYYSQIVNDFQKGDIAEGYSVSREKKESFPLTVTSAQKNPTAFYLCASSTHAQETQYFGPGTRLLVL.

This clonotype occurred many times. CDR3: CSVAGGYEQYF. The CDR3 nucleotides are TGCAGCGTTGCAGGGGGCTACGAGCAGTACTTC. V gene TRBV29-1 combines with J gene TRBJ2-7, with 7 bases identical to TRBD1. V trimming: 4 bases; J trimming: 3 bases; junction bases outside the gene matches: 0. Germline V gene sequence: CDR1 SQVTM, CDR2 ANQGSEA. The CDR3 loop spans 11 amino acids.

This clonotype was observed many times. The gene calls are TRBV9 and TRBJ2-1; D gene ambiguous. V was shortened by 5 bases and J by 6 bases, with 9 bases between the two germline ends. Germline V gene sequence: CDR1 SGDLS, CDR2 YYNGEE. The CDR3 extends over 12 amino acids. The CDR3 protein is CASSLKCNEQFF. As DNA, the CDR3 is TGTGCCAGCAGTTTAAAATGCAATGAGCAGTTCTTC.

This clonotype ranks as medium-sized. The chain couples TRBV12-3 or TRBV12-4 to TRBJ2-7, with D possibly TRBD2 on 6 matching bases. The CDR3 runs to 15 residues. V was clipped by 1 base and J by 7 bases, with 17 bases between them. CDR3 coding DNA: TGTGCCAGCAGTTTAGATAGGCAAATCGGGGGTGAGCAGTACTTC. The encoded protein is CASSLDRQIGGEQYF.

With regard to this clonotype: A single base separates this from a much larger clone, so it may be a read error. This rearrangement joins TRBV19 to TRBJ2-3; the D gene is possibly TRBD2 (6 bases). CDR1 is LNHDA, CDR2 SQIVND, per germline (reference sequence). V was pared by 8 bases and J by 9 bases, with 18 bases between. The CDR3 has 13 amino acids. The CDR3 DNA reads as TGTGCCAGTGGTACCCTCCCGCGGGACACGCAGTATTTT. Translation: CASGTLPRDTQYF.

This clonotype was counted only a few times. The gene calls are TRBV9 and TRBJ2-1; 10 nucleotides align to TRBD2. Germline trimming cut 3 bases from V and 10 bases from J; bases unmatched to any gene: 13. The germline V gene encodes CDR1 SGDLS and CDR2 YYNGEE. The CDR3 runs 16 residues. In nucleotides, the CDR3 is TGTGCCAGCAGCGGGCTAGCGGGAGCCCCCAAGGTCGAGCAGTTCTTC. This encodes CASSGLAGAPKVEQFF.

This clonotype was recorded many times. The CDR3: CASRSSLSYEQYF. The CDR3 DNA reads as TGTGCCAGCAGGAGCAGCCTCTCCTACGAGCAGTACTTC. This chain connects TRBV6-1 to TRBJ2-7; unclear D gene. This CDR3 is 13 amino acids long. V was clipped by 6 bases and J by 0 bases, with 9 bases between them. Germline CDR1 is MNHNS and CDR2 is SASEGT.

This clonotype was seen many times. The rearrangement joins TRBV10-2 to TRBJ1-5; D unresolved. The germline V gene has CDR1 WSHSY and CDR2 SAAADI. CDR3 length: 15 residues. V was trimmed by 6 bases and J by 4 bases, leaving 16 bases between them. The CDR3 DNA reads as TGCGCCAGCAGCGAGCTAGGAATTGGGAATCAGCCCCAGCATTTT. Translation: CASSELGIGNQPQHF.

To note about this clonotype: Since a much larger clone is just one base distant, this may be a read error. The chain carries TRBV20-1 and TRBJ2-1; D is perhaps TRBD1 or TRBD2 (5 bases each). Per the germline V gene, CDR1 is DFQATT and CDR2 is SNEGSKA (reference sequence). The CDR3 length is 15 residues. The CDR3 loop reads CSARDLGERENEEFF. CDR3 coding DNA: TGCAGTGCTAGAGATCTGGGGGAGAGGGAAAATGAGGAGTTCTTC.

In this sample, this clonotype turned up many times. The J gene is TRBJ2-5, the V gene TRBV20-1, with 10 bases matching TRBD2. V was pared by 6 bases and J by 4 bases, with 8 bases of the junction left unmatched. CDR3 length equals 14 residues. Germline assignment: CDR1 DFQATT and CDR2 SNEGSKA (reference sequence). In DNA, the CDR3 is TGCAGTGCCCCCGCGGCTAGCGGGGGAGAGACCCAGTACTTC. Translated: CSAPAASGGETQYF.

Details on this clonotype: Given the absence of the conserved phenylalanine or tryptophan at the CDR3 end, a read error is likely. It is unclear where the CDR3 begins or ends on the DNA, so no DNA is shown, and the CDR3 is as TCRdb lists it. V is TRBV7-2 and J is TRBJ2-3; the table's D call of TRBD2 was not tested on the DNA. 15 amino acids form the CDR3, both terminal residues included. Germline CDR1 is SGHTA and CDR2 is FQGNSA. CDR3 amino acids: CASSSDRSYEQYFGP.

Relative to its sample, this clonotype is medium-sized. This rearrangement joins TRBV28 to TRBJ1-1; perhaps TRBD1 as D (6 bases). This CDR3 comprises 16 residues. In germline, CDR1 is MDHEN, CDR2 SYDVKM. Between the trimmed V and J ends, which lost 4 bases and 4 bases, there was a span of 19 bases. This chain's CDR3 is CASSYPKGLGGTEAFF. CDR3 sequence (DNA): TGTGCCAGCAGTTACCCTAAGGGATTAGGGGGCACTGAAGCTTTCTTT.

Of note for this clonotype: This CDR3 is missing its conserved last phenylalanine or tryptophan, likely due to a read error. The DNA is left out, because the CDR3 cannot be placed on it with certainty; the CDR3 is given as TCRdb lists it. The chain joins TRBV28 to TRBJ2-3; the table assigns TRBD1, which was not confirmed against the DNA. Germline V gene data show CDR1 as MDHEN and CDR2 as SYDVKM. The CDR3 has 16 amino acids, counting both end residues. The CDR3 sequence is CASSLLTGGHEQYFGP.

This clonotype has ten or more counts. The chain couples TRBV6-1 to TRBJ2-2; maybe TRBD1 (6 bases). The CDR3 sequence is 13 residues long. Trimming left V 6 bases short and J 6 bases short, with 11 bases between. Looked up from germline, CDR1 is MNHNS and CDR2 is SASEGT. CDR3: CASRQGVAGELFF. CDR3 in DNA: TGTGCCAGCAGACAGGGAGTGGCCGGGGAGCTGTTTTTT.

This clonotype has a count of ten or more. This chain uses TRBV6-4 with TRBJ2-2; a weak D match, TRBD2 (5 bases). The CDR3 contains 13 residues. V was clipped by 3 bases and J by 3 bases, with 5 bases between them. CDR1 and CDR2 (germline): MRHNA, SNTAGT. The CDR3 nucleotides are TGTGCCAGCAGTGAAGCGGACACCGGGGAGCTGTTTTTT. It codes for CASSEADTGELFF.

This clonotype is labeled medium-sized. V is TRBV19 and J is TRBJ1-1; D is perhaps TRBD1 (5 bases). Germline V gene sequence: CDR1 LNHDA, CDR2 SQIVND (reference sequence). Trimming left V 3 bases short and J 1 base short, with 9 bases between. The CDR3 totals 14 residues. CDR3 nucleotides: TGTGCCAGTAGTATCGGGGGTGGGAACACTGAAGCTTTCTTT. Translated, it gives CASSIGGGNTEAFF.

This clonotype was counted only a few times. A much larger clone sits a single nucleotide away, making a read error possible. The chain carries TRBV20-1 and TRBJ2-7; 8 positions agree with TRBD2. The CDR3 has 14 amino acids. The germline CDR1 and CDR2 sequences are DFQATT and SNEGSKA (reference sequence). J lost 3 bases, V lost 7 bases, and 11 bases had no gene match. The CDR3 spells CSVGSGTRNYEQYF. The CDR3 bases are TGCAGTGTTGGTTCCGGGACTAGGAACTACGAGCAGTACTTC.

In its sample, this clonotype ranks as medium-sized. V gene TRBV2 combines with J gene TRBJ2-7; 7 nucleotides match TRBD2. The CDR3 has 13 residues. Germline lookup yields CDR1 SNHLY and CDR2 FYNNEI. The V gene end was trimmed by 4 bases and the J gene end by 2 bases; junction bases not matched to a gene: 2. The CDR3 protein is CASSASGTYEQYF. The CDR3 DNA follows: TGTGCCAGCAGTGCTAGCGGTACCTACGAGCAGTACTTC.

By frequency in the sample, this clonotype is medium-sized. This chain connects TRBV20-1 to TRBJ1-2; no reliable D call. V dropped 6 bases and J dropped 5 bases, with 13 bases sitting between them. Looked up from germline, CDR1 is DFQATT and CDR2 is SNEGSKA (reference sequence). This CDR3 has 12 residues. CDR3 sequence: CSAGRTDYGYTF. CDR3 in DNA: TGCAGTGCCGGCAGGACGGATTATGGCTACACCTTC.

This chain joins TRBV15 and TRBJ2-7; TRBD2 is a possible D gene (6 bases). V lost 5 bases to trimming and J lost 3 bases, with 11 bases between them. The CDR3 covers 13 residues. CDR1 and CDR2 from the germline V gene are LNHNV and YYDKDF (reference sequence). The CDR3 loop reads CATSRDLNYEQYF. The CDR3 coding sequence is TGTGCCACCAGCCGGGACTTGAACTACGAGCAGTACTTC.

Many counts were recorded for this clonotype. The CDR3 protein is CSGGGGGSTTEQYF. The CDR3 coding sequence is TGCAGTGGAGGGGGGGGGGGTTCCACTACCGAGCAGTACTTC. V is TRBV20-1 and J is TRBJ2-7; weak D call: TRBD2 (7 bases). There are 14 residues in the CDR3. Trimming shortened V by 7 bases and J by 6 bases, and 22 bases separated the two germline ends. In germline, CDR1 is DFQATT, CDR2 SNEGSKA (reference sequence).